Sequencing of this T cell receptor beta chain was carried out in a study of control samples from healthy donors and cancer patients. Sequencing was performed with immunoSEQ multiplex PCR; in TCRdb, only in-frame clones are kept and a portion is missing. This sample has fewer than 85,000 clones, with around 91% found just once. This sequence was found in a man between 25 and 39 years old in good health. The sequenced material came from blood.

The CDR3 region has the DNA TGTGCCAGTAGAACGGGACAGGGTGACACCGGGGAGCTGTTTTTT. It specifies CASRTGQGDTGELFF. The chain joins TRBV19 to TRBJ2-2, with 9 bases fitting TRBD1. Germline V gene data show CDR1 as LNHDA and CDR2 as SQIVND (reference sequence). CDR3 length: 15 amino acids. V lost 6 bases to trimming and J lost 3 bases; unmatched junction nucleotides: 5.